The sequence of this T cell receptor (beta chain) was determined in a study of blood T cell repertoires in COVID-19. For the study at large: T cells, B-cell-depleted T cells, or PBMCs provided the cDNA or gDNA that served as material.

This clone showed up just once. The V end was cut by 4 bases, the J end by 0 bases, with 9 bases between. Germline V gene lookup returns CDR1 SNHLY and CDR2 FYNNEI. The length of the CDR3 is 14 residues. As handled by the study authors: Reference gene primer amplification in the assay estimated nucleated cell counts. Measured with immunoSEQ multiplex PCR; TCRdb has only the in-frame clones, and not every one. V, J and clone size are those of that table, while D and trimming were read from the DNA. The sample lists about 210,000 clones; about 80% were seen once. This clonotype originated in a woman between 40 and 55 years old with active or convalescent COVID-19. This chain links TRBV2 with TRBJ1-1; perhaps TRBD1 as D (5 bases). The sequenced sample was peripheral blood. The chain's CDR3 is CASSGDSLNTEAFF. CDR3 in DNA: TGTGCCAGCAGTGGAGACAGCCTGAACACTGAAGCTTTCTTT.